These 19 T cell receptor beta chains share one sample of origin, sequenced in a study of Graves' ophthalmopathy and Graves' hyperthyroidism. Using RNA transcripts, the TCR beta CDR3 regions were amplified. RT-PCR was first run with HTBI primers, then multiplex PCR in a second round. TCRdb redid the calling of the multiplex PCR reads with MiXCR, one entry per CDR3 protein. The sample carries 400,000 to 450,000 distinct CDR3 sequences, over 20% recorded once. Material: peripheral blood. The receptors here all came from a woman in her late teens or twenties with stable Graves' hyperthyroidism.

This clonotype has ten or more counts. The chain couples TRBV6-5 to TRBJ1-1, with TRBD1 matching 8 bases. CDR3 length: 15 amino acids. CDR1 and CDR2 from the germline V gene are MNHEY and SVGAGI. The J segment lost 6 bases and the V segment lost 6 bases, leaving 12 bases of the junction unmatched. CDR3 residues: CASRPPGQEVPEAFF. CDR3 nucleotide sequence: TGTGCCAGCAGACCCCCGGGACAGGAGGTACCTGAAGCTTTCTTT.

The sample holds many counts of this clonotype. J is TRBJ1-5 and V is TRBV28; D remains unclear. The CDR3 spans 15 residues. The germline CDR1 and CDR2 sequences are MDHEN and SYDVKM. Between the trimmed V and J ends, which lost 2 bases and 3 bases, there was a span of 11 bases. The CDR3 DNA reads TGTGCCAGCAGTTTAAATTCCATGGACAATCAGCCCCAGCATTTT. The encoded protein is CASSLNSMDNQPQHF. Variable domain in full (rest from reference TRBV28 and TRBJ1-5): DVKVTQSSRYLVKRTGEKVFLECVQDMDHENMFWYRQDPGLGLRLIYFSYDVKMKEKGDIPEGYSVSREKKERFSLILESASTNQTSMYLCASSLNSMDNQPQHFGDGTRLSIL.

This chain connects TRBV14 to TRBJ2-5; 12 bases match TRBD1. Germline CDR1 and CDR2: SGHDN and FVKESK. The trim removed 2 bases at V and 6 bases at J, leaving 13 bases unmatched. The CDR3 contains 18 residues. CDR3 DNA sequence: TGTGCCAGCAGCCAAAATACCGGGACAGGGGGCACGAGGAAGACCCAGTACTTC. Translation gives CASSQNTGTGGTRKTQYF.

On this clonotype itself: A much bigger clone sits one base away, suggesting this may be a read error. The CDR3: CANSYSPATSTDTQYF. For the CDR3, the DNA is TGTGCCAACAGTTACTCGCCAGCGACTAGCACAGATACGCAGTATTTT. The chain combines TRBV6-2 or TRBV6-3 with TRBJ2-3, with D unclear. The CDR3 is 16 residues long. Germline V gene data show CDR1 as MNHEY and CDR2 as SVGEGT.

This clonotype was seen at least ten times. The DNA of the CDR3 is TGCGCCAGCAGCTTGGGAACAGGGGGAGATCAAGCTTTCTTT. Translated, it gives CASSLGTGGDQAFF. This chain connects TRBV5-1 to TRBJ1-1; 8 nucleotides match TRBD1. V shed 0 bases, J shed 9 bases, and the junction held 7 bases outside the gene matches. This CDR3 spans 14 amino acids. Germline CDR1 SGHRS, CDR2 YFSETQ.

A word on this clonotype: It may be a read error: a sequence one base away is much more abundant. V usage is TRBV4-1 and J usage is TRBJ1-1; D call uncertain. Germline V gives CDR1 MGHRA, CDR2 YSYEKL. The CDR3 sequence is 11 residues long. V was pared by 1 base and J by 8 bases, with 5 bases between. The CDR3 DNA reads TGCGCCAGCAGCCAAGTGGCAGAAGCTTTCTTT. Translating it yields CASSQVAEAFF.

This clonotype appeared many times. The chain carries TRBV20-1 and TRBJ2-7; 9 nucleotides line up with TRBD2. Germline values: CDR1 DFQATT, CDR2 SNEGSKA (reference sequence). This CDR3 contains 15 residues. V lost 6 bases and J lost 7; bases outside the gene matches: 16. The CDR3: CSASKGDAGGSEQYF. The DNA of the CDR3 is TGCAGTGCCTCCAAGGGCGATGCGGGAGGGAGTGAGCAGTACTTC.

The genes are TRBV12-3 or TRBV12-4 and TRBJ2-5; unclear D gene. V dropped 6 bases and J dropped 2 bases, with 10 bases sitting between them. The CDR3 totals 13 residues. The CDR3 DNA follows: TGTGCCAGCAGCCCGCCCTTACAAGAGACCCAGTACTTC. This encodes CASSPPLQETQYF.

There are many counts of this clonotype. This CDR3 reads CASSLSGGRNTEAFF. The CDR3 coding sequence is TGTGCCAGCAGTTTAAGTGGGGGGCGGAACACTGAAGCTTTCTTT. The chain links TRBV28 to TRBJ1-1; maybe TRBD1 (6 bases). V lost 2 bases to trimming and J lost 1 base, with 11 bases between them. The CDR3 covers 15 residues. In germline, CDR1 is MDHEN, CDR2 SYDVKM.

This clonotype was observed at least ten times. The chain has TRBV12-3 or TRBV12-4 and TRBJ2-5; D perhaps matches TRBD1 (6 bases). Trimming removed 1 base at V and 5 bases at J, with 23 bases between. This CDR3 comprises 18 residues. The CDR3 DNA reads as TGTGCCAGCAGTTTAGGCTGGGACACCCGGGGTCTCGAGGAGACCCAGTACTTC. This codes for CASSLGWDTRGLEETQYF.

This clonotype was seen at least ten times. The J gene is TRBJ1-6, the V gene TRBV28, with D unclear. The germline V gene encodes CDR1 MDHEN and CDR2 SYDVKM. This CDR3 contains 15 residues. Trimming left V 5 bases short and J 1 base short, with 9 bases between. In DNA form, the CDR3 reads TGTGCCAGCAGTCCTTTGGTGTCCTATAATTCACCCCTCCACTTT. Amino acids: CASSPLVSYNSPLHF. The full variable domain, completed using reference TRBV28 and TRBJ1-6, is DVKVTQSSRYLVKRTGEKVFLECVQDMDHENMFWYRQDPGLGLRLIYFSYDVKMKEKGDIPEGYSVSREKKERFSLILESASTNQTSMYLCASSPLVSYNSPLHFGNGTRLTVT.

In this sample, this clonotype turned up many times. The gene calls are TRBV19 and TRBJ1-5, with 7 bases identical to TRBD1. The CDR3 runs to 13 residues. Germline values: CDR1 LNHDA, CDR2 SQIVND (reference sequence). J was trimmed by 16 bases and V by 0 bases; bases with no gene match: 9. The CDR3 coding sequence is TGTGCCAGTAGTATAGATCCCTTGGACAGGTACCATTTT. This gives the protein CASSIDPLDRYHF. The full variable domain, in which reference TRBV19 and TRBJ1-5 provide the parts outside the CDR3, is DGGITQSPKYLFRKEGQNVTLSCEQNLNHDAMYWYRQDPGQGLRLIYYSQIVNDFQKGDIAEGYSVSREKKESFPLTVTSAQKNPTAFYLCASSIDPLDRYHFGDGTRLSIL.

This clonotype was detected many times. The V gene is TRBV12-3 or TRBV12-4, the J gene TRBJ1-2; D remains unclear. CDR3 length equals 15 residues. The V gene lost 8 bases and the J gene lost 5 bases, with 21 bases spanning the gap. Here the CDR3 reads CASAALPITEYGYTF. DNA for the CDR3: TGTGCCAGCGCCGCGTTACCGATAACGGAGTATGGCTACACCTTC.

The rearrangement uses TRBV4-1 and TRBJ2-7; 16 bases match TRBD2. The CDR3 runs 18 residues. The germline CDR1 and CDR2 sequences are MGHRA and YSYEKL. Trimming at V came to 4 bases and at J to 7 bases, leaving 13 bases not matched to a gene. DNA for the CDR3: TGCGCCAGCAGCCGACCGGGACTAGCGGGAGGGCCCTGGGGTGAGCAGTACTTC. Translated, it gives CASSRPGLAGGPWGEQYF.

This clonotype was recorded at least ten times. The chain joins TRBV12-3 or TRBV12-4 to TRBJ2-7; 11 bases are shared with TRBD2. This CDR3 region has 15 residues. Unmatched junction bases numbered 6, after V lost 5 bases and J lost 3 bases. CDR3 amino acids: CASSRPTSGSYEQYF. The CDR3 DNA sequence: TGTGCCAGCAGTCGCCCTACTAGCGGGAGCTACGAGCAGTACTTC.

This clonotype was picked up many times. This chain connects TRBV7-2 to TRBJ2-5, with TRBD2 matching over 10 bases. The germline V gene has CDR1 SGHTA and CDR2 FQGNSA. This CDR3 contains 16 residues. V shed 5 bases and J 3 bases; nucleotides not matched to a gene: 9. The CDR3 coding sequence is TGTGCCAGCAGCACCCTTCGTCTAGCGGGAGAAGAGACCCAGTACTTC. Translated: CASSTLRLAGEETQYF.

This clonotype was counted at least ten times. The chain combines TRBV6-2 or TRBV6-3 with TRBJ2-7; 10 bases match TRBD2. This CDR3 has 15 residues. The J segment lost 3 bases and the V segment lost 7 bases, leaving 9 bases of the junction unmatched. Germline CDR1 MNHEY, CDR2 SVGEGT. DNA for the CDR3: TGTGCCAGCATCCCTAGCGGGAGTGTAAGCTACGAGCAGTACTTC. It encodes CASIPSGSVSYEQYF.

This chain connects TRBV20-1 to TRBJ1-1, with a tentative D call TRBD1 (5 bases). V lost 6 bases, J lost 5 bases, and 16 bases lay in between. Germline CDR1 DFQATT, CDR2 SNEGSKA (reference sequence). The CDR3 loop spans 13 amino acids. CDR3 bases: TGCAGTGCCCCCCCGGGGGGTAGGACTGAAGCTTTCTTT. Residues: CSAPPGGRTEAFF.

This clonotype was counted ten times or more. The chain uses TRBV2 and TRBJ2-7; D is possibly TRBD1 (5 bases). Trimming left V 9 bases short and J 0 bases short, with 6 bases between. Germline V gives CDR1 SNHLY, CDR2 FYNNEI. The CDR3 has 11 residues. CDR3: CASDSSYEQYF. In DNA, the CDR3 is TGTGCCAGTGACAGCTCCTACGAGCAGTACTTC.